This T cell receptor (beta chain) is drawn from a study of tumor and adjacent non-tumor tissue in lung cancer. Study details: Patients comprised roughly 12 adenocarcinoma, a couple of squamous cell carcinoma and 1 small cell lung cancer. Some 3.9 million productive TCRbeta reads were obtained per sample on average. Findings and limits, study-wide: Tumor TCR diversity, when higher, was linked to shorter survival.

The template was RNA from unsorted bulk tissue. More than 3 cm separated this lung sample from the edge of the tumor. The CDR3 loop spans 13 amino acids. CDR1 MNHEY and CDR2 SVGEGT come from the germline V gene. Notes on this clonotype: Its antigen is unidentified. Mismatch with germline at one junction end may stem from a read error.

TCRbeta libraries were built with three rounds of nested PCR, modified from ARM-PCR. TCRdb re-called the multiplex PCR reads with MiXCR, one entry per CDR3 protein. The table includes about 98,000 distinct CDR3 sequences, 75% to 85% detected once. This receptor was identified in a man between 60 and 75 years old with small cell lung cancer. The chain has TRBV6-2 or TRBV6-3 and TRBJ2-7; D is unresolved. Sequencing was carried out using distant non-tumor lung tissue. CDR3 amino acids: CASNGRSLYEPYF. The CDR3 DNA follows: TGTGCCAGCAACGGCAGGAGTTTATACGAGCCGTACTTC.